The next 4 T cell receptor beta chains were all read from a single sample in a study of blood T cells in healthy people across ages. Combining a sample-barcoded 5' primer with a J-beta primer mix, a second PCR ran for roughly 7 to 11 cycles. A single record per CDR3 protein comes from TCRdb applying MiXCR to the 5' RACE reads. The sample has about 800,000 distinct CDR3 sequences, 46% seen once. Sequencing was carried out using blood. These TCRs come from a man older than 75 in good health.

This clonotype was detected many times. This sequence joins TRBV20-1 and TRBJ1-4; no definite D call. The CDR3 sequence is 15 residues long. Trimming took off 0 bases at V and 0 bases at J, with 8 bases between the two ends. Germline V gives CDR1 DFQATT, CDR2 SNEGSKA (reference sequence). Here the CDR3 reads CSARDASATNEKLFF. The CDR3 bases are TGCAGTGCTAGAGACGCCAGCGCAACTAATGAAAAACTGTTTTTT.

This clonotype was detected many times. The chain employs TRBV12-3 or TRBV12-4 and TRBJ2-5; the D gene is possibly TRBD1 (5 bases). CDR3 size: 12 residues. The V gene lost 7 bases and the J gene lost 5 bases, with 11 bases spanning the gap. CDR3 sequence reads: CASTSSGETQYF. DNA for the CDR3: TGTGCCAGCACCTCCTCAGGGGAGACCCAGTACTTC.

The table lists this clonotype with a few counts. The V and J genes are TRBV28 and TRBJ2-1; D call uncertain. This CDR3 comprises 15 residues. Germline assignment: CDR1 MDHEN and CDR2 SYDVKM. The V and J ends lost 5 bases and 0 bases respectively, with 11 bases between them. The CDR3 sequence is CASSRSPLSYNEQFF. In DNA form, the CDR3 reads TGTGCCAGCAGTCGGTCCCCCCTCTCCTACAATGAGCAGTTCTTC.

This clonotype was seen only a few times. One base away lies a much larger clone, so this may be a sequencing read error. The chain is built from TRBV3-1 and TRBJ2-1; possibly TRBD1 or TRBD2 for D (6 bases each). The CDR3 covers 17 residues. The germline CDR1 and CDR2 sequences are LGHDT and YNNKEL (reference sequence). The V end was cut by 0 bases, the J end by 4 bases, with 16 bases between. The CDR3 coding sequence is TGTGCCAGCAGCCAAGATAGGGGGAGCGGGTGGTACAATGAGCAGTTCTTC. This codes for CASSQDRGSGWYNEQFF.